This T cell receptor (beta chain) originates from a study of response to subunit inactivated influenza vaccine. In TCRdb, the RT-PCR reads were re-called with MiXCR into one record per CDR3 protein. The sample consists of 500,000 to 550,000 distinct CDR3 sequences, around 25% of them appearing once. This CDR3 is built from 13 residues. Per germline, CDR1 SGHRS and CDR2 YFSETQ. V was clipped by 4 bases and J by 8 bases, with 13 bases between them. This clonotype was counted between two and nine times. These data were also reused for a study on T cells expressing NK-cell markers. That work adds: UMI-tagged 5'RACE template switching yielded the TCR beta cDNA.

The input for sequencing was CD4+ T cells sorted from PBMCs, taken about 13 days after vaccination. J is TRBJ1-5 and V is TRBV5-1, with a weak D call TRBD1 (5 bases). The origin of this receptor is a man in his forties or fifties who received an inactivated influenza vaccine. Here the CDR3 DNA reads TGCGCCAGCAGCGATTCAGGGCAGGAGCCCCAGCATTTT. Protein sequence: CASSDSGQEPQHF.